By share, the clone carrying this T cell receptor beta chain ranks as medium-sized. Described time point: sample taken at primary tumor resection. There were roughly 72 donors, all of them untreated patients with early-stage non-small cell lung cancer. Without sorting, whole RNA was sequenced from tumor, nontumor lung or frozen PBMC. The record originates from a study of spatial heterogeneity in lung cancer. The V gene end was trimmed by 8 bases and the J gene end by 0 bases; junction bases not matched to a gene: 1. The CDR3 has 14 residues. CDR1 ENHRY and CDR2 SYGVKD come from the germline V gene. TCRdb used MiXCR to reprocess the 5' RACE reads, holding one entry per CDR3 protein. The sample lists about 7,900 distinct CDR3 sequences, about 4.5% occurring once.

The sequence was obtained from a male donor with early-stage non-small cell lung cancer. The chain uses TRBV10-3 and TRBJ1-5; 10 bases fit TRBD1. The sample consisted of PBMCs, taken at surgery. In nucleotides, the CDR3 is TGTGCCATCGGGACAGGGGATAGCAATCAGCCCCAGCATTTT. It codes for CAIGTGDSNQPQHF.